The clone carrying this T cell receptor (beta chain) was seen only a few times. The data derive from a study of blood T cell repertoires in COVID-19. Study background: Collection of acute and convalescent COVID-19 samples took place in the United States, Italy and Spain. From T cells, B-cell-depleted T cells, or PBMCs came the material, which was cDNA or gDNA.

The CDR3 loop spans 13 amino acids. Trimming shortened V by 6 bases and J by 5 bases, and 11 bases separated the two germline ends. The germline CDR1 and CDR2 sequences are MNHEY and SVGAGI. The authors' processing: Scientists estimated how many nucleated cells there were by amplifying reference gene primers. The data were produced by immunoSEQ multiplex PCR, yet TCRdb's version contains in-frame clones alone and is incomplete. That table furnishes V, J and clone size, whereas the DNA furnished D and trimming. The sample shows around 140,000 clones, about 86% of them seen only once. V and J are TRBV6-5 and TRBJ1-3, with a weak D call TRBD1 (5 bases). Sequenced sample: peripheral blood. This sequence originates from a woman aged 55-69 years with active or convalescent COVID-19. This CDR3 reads CASRTRGRNTIYF. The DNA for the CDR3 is TGTGCCAGCAGAACCCGGGGGAGAAACACCATATATTTT.